A single TCR beta chain is shown here with its context. This receptor's antigen is unknown. No per-base quality is available; no much larger clone lies one base away. These data originate in a study of naive CD8 T cells in extremely preterm neonates (dated by TCRdb to the late 2010s). Looking at the study overall: Sorted naive CD8+ T cells from four age groups (extremely preterm neonates, term neonates, young children and adults) were used in the study to compare TCRbeta CDR3 repertoires.

A two-step, bias-controlled multiplex PCR was used to amplify TCRbeta CDR3 regions from genomic DNA. The multiplex PCR used primers specific for every TRBV and TRBJ gene segment. TCRbeta repertoire data were generated with the immunoSEQ Assay. From the authors' description of their analysis: To merge closely related sequences, reads went through filtering and clustering using a relative-frequency ratio and a modified nearest-neighbor algorithm. The V, D and J gene assignments for CDR3 sequences were based on IMGT annotation. Template counts were quantified against synthetic TCR CDR3 analog sequences and normalized for PCR amplification bias. Only unique productive sequences, defined as in-frame CDR3 sequences without stop codons, were included in the analyses. The immunoSEQ Analyzer software was used to compute clonality, defined as 1 minus Pielou's evenness, and iChao1 richness. JMP was used for statistical testing, with Student's t-test or a non-parametric test applied depending on Shapiro-Wilk normality results. The immuneACCESS repertoire file appears here via TCRdb, limited to in-frame rearrangements. These files lack a portion of the clones; in checked studies, under half of the deficit traces to unresolved V genes, and the cause of the others is not known. Clone size and V and J calls were adopted from that table, with D and trimming inferred from the DNA. This sample lists several thousand clones; 98% were detected once. Roughly 0.4% of the sample belongs to the ten largest clones.

Term cord blood was obtained from 4 to 6 elective full-term cesarean deliveries at about 37-41 weeks of gestation, without labor or rupture of membranes. The study left out pregnancies involving fetal demise, active maternal HSV infection or known maternal HIV infection. A FACSAria III cell sorter was used to sort live, Annexin V-negative naive CD8+ T cells (CD3+CD8+CD45RA+CCR7+). Per sample, between roughly 17,000 and 110,000 naive CD8+ T cells were obtained by sorting. Mixed venous-arterial cord blood was collected with preassembled standardized sampling kits. Cord blood was kept at room temperature and processed within 4 hours of collection. Ficoll-Paque density gradient centrifugation was used to isolate mononuclear cells from diluted blood. Mononuclear cells were cryopreserved in 10% DMSO with about 90% FBS and stored long term at -150°C before sorting. After thawing, the cells were stained with Annexin V and with antibodies against CD3, CD8, CCR7 and CD45RA. Genomic DNA was extracted from snap-frozen sorted cell pellets with the DNeasy Blood and Tissue Kit.

Study-wide conclusions, independent of this receptor: To track T cell development within individuals, the authors urged prospective longitudinal studies of preterm and term neonates. A small sample size and variable productive template counts among preterm samples were noted by the authors as limitations. Compared with the older groups, preterm CDR3s were shorter and closer to germline, carrying fewer N additions and showing less junctional trimming. Significantly lower iChao1 richness than in all other age groups (p < 0.05) and an even clone distribution were observed in preterm neonates, indicating a less rich repertoire. Preterm neonates shared more CDR3 nucleotide sequences (2.7%) than term neonates (roughly 0.4%), young children (0.03%) and adults (about 0.01%).

Trimming accounts for 2 bases at V and 4 bases at J, while the number of junction bases matched to no gene is 12. CDR1 GTSNPN and CDR2 SVGIG were looked up in the germline V gene (reference sequence). Counted from cysteine to phenylalanine, this CDR3 has 17 amino acids. This entry keeps only the CDR3 DNA: 51 bases, framed from base 1. The TCR originated in a newborn in good health. The chain employs TRBV30 and TRBJ2-3; the junction holds 10 bases that match TRBD2. The sequencing input was naive CD8+ T cells from cord blood. CDR3 protein: CAWSPTTSSGSADTQYF. The nucleotides are TGTGCCTGGAGTCCCACCACCTCTAGCGGGAGCGCAGATACGCAGTATTTT.